This T cell receptor beta chain was profiled in a study of blood T cell repertoires in COVID-19 (dated by TCRdb to between 2020 and 2021). For the wider study: Collaborator samples came from the United States, Italy and Spain and covered acute and convalescent phases of COVID-19. The prospective study material was composed of cDNA or gDNA derived from T cells, B-cell-depleted T cells, or PBMCs. The dataset comprised deeply sampled blood TCRbeta repertoires from subjects exposed to, actively infected with, or recovered from COVID-19. A freely available public database, intended as a resource for researchers studying the immune response to SARS-CoV-2, is where the repertoires were released. The samples were drawn from two sources: the first 160 participants of the ongoing ImmuneRACE study, and 1,200 or so subjects contributed by 6 global collaborators. Sample metadata almost always included a de-identified subject ID, COVID-19 status, age in years and sex. Where HLA class I and class II types were available, the types were taken from metadata supplied by the sample provider, not from assay-based typing.

The collaborating institutions used their own protocols to collect whole blood in K2EDTA tubes. For TCRbeta analysis, collaborator samples were shipped as frozen whole blood, as isolated PBMCs, or as DNA extracted from either sample type. Regarding this clone: The target of this receptor is not known. There are no base qualities to consult, and no much larger clone falls within one base.

What the work shows at the level of the full study, not this receptor alone: The amount of clinical and demographic metadata varied by source and participant and was provided uncurated.

TCRbeta CDR3 regions were amplified from genomic DNA by means of the immunoSEQ Assay, a bias-controlled multiplex PCR. On the authors' methods: The number of nucleated cells in each sample was estimated by amplification of reference gene primers within the assay. To quantify the absolute abundance of each unique TCRbeta CDR3 rearrangement, sequence reads were collapsed and filtered. For each sample, productive Simpson clonality was calculated as the square root of Simpson's diversity index across productive rearrangements. Held by TCRdb, this immuneACCESS table contains in-frame sequences only and omits some clones. Under half of the omission traces to an unresolved V gene where checked; the cause of the rest is unknown. D and trimming were read from the DNA, whereas the V and J calls and clone size are those reported in that table. The sample contains about 110,000 clones, approximately 83% of them found a single time. The top ten constitute 4% to 4.5% of the sample.

The germline V gene (reference sequence) sets CDR1 to SEHNR and CDR2 to FQNEAQ. The CDR3 covers 14 residues, taking in both the cysteine and the phenylalanine. Just the 42-base CDR3 DNA is kept, in frame starting at base 1. From V the trimming removes 5 bases and from J it removes 4 bases, while the gene matches leave 6 bases of the junction unaccounted for. Sequencing was carried out using peripheral blood. This receptor was obtained from a woman aged 70-85 years with acute or convalescent COVID-19. Recombination connected TRBV7-9 to TRBJ1-2; 8 bases in the junction line up with TRBD1. The DNA is as follows: TGTGCCAGCAGCCCTCAGGGGGCGGTCTATGGCTACACCTTC. Translated, this is CASSPQGAVYGYTF.